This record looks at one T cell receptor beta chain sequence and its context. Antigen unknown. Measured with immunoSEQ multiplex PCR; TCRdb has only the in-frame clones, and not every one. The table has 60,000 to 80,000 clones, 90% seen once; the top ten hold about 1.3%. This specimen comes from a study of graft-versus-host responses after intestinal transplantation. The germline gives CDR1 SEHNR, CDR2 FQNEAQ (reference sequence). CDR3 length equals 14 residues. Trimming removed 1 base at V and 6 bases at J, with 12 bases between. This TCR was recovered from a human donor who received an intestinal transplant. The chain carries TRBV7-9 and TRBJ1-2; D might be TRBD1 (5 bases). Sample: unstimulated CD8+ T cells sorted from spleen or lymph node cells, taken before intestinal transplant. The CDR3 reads CASSLGGQGNGYTF. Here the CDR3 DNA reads TGTGCCAGCAGCTTAGGTGGGCAGGGTAATGGCTACACCTTC.